Reported below is one T cell receptor beta chain. Its antigen remains unknown. TCRB transcripts that were expressed got sequenced, as all of the isolated RNA had been reverse transcribed. Sequencing was performed with immunoSEQ multiplex PCR; in TCRdb, only in-frame clones are kept and a portion is missing. The sample contains approximately 600,000 clones, approximately 13% of which appear only once. V was trimmed by 0 bases and J by 0 bases, leaving 12 bases between them. The CDR3 loop spans 17 amino acids. This sample is drawn from a study of beta chain features in type 1 diabetes. At the level of the study: Analysis included about 110 million sorted cells drawn from all samples.

Overall study findings and caveats: cDNA sequencing could over-represent cells with high TCR expression. Significant though moderate, a shortening of TCRB CDR3s appeared in all four CD4+ subsets of Type 1 diabetes patients.

V usage is TRBV23-1 and J usage is TRBJ1-5, with D unclear. TRBV23-1 is an ORF; its function is uncertain. The origin of this receptor is a young man with type 1 diabetes. The sequenced sample was naive CD4+ T cells from blood. The CDR3 DNA reads TGCGCCAGCAGTCAATCGGATACTGACCATAGCAATCAGCCCCAGCATTTT. It codes for CASSQSDTDHSNQPQHF.